This T cell receptor (beta chain) was documented in a study of PD-1 blockade in classical Hodgkin lymphoma. Every patient was affected by relapse after autologous stem cell transplantation, while exposure to brentuximab vedotin was not uniform. Sequencing used immunoSEQ multiplex PCR; TCRdb keeps in-frame clones, though not all of them. The sample includes 20,000 or so clones, around 86% of them seen just once. The origin of this receptor is a human donor with classical Hodgkin lymphoma. This specimen was peripheral blood mononuclear cells (PBMCs), taken at baseline.

The CDR3 sequence: CASSGGTANSNQPQHF. CDR3 nucleotides: TGTGCCAGCAGCGGAGGGACGGCAAATAGCAATCAGCCCCAGCATTTT. The chain carries TRBV7-8 and TRBJ1-5; D perhaps matches TRBD1 (5 bases). This CDR3 comprises 16 residues. Germline V lookup: CDR1 SGHVS, CDR2 FQNEAQ. Deletions cut 5 bases from V and 0 bases from J, with 14 bases between.